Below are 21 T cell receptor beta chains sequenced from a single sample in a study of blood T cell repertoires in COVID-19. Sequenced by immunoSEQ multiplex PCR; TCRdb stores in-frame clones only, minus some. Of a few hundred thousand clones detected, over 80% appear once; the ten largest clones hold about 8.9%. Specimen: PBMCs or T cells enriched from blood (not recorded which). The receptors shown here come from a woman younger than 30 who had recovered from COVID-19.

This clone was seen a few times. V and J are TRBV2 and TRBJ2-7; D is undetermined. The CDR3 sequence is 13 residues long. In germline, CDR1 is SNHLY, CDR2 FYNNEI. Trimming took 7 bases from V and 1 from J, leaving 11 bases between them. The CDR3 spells CASNLGHSYEQYF. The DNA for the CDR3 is TGTGCCAGCAACTTGGGCCATTCCTACGAGCAGTACTTC.

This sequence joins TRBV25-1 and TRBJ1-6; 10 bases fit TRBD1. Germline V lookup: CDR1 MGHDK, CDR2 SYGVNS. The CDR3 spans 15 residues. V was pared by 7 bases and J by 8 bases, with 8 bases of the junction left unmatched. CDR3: CASTTAGTGDSPLHF. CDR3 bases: TGTGCCAGCACCACCGCCGGGACAGGGGATTCACCCCTCCACTTT.

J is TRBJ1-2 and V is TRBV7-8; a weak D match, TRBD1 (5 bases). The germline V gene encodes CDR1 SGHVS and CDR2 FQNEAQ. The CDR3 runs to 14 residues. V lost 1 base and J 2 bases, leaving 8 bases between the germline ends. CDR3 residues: CASSLEGFNYGYTF. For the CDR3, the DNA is TGTGCCAGCAGCTTAGAGGGGTTCAACTATGGCTACACCTTC.

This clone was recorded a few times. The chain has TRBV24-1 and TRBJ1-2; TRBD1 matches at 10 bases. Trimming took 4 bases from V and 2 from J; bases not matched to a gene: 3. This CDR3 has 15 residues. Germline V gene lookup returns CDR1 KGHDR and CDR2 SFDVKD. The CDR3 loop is CATSDPGQGNYGYTF. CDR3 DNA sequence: TGTGCCACCAGTGACCCGGGACAGGGGAACTATGGCTACACCTTC.

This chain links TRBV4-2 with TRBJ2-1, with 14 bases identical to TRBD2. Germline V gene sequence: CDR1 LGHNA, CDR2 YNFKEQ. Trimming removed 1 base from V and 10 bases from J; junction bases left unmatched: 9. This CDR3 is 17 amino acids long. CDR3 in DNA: TGTGCCAGCAGCCAAGGGCCGCGACTAGCGGGGGGGCACGAGCAGTTCTTC. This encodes CASSQGPRLAGGHEQFF.

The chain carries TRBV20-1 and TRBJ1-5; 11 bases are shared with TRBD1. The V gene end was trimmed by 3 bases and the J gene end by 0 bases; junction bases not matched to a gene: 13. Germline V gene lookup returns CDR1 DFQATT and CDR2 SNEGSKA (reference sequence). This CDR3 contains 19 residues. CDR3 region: CSASTADRGRLFSNQPQHF. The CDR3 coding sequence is TGCAGTGCTAGTACTGCGGACAGGGGGCGCCTATTTAGCAATCAGCCCCAGCATTTT.

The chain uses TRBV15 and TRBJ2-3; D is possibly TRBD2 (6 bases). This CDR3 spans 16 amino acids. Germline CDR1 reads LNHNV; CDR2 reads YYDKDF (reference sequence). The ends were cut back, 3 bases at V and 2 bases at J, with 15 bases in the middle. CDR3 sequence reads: CATSSLEGYDTDTQYF. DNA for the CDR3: TGTGCCACCAGCAGTTTGGAGGGTTACGACACAGATACGCAGTATTTT.

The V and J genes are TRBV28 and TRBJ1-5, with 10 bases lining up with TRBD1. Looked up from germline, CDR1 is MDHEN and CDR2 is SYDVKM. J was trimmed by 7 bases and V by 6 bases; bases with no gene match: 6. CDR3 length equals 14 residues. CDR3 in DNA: TGTGCCAGCAGCCGAGGACAGGGGGTACAGCCCCAGCATTTT. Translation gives CASSRGQGVQPQHF. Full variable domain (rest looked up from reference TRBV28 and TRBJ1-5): DVKVTQSSRYLVKRTGEKVFLECVQDMDHENMFWYRQDPGLGLRLIYFSYDVKMKEKGDIPEGYSVSREKKERFSLILESASTNQTSMYLCASSRGQGVQPQHFGDGTRLSIL.

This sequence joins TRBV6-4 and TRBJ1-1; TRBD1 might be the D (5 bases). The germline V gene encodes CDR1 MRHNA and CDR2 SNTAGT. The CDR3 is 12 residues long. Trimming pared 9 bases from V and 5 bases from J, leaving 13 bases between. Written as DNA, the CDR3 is TGTGCCAGAGTGGTGGAGGGGACTGAAGCTTTCTTT. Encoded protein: CARVVEGTEAFF.

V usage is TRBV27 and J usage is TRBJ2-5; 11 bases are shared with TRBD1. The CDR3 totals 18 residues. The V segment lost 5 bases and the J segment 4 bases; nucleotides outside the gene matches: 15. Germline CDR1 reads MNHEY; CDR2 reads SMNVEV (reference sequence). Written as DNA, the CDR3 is TGTGCCAGCAGTACCCGGACAGGGGGCGAAATTGGGATAGAGACCCAGTACTTC. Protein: CASSTRTGGEIGIETQYF.

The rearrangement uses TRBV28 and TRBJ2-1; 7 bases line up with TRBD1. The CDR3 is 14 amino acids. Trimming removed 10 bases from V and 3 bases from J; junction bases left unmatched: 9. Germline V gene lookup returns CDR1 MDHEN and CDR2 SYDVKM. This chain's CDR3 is CAIHRDSLYNEQFF. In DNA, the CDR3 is TGTGCCATCCACCGGGACAGCCTCTACAATGAGCAGTTCTTC.

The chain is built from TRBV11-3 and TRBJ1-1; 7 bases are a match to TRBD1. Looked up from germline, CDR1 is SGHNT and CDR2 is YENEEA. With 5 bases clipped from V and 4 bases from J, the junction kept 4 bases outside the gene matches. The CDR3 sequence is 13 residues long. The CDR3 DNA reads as TGTGCCAGCAGCAAGGGGGCGGGCACTGAAGCTTTCTTT. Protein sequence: CASSKGAGTEAFF. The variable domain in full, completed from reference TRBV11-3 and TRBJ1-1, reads EAGVVQSPRYKIIEKKQPVAFWCNPISGHNTLYWYLQNLGQGPELLIRYENEEAVDDSQLPKDRFSAERLKGVDSTLKIQPAELGDSAVYLCASSKGAGTEAFFGQGTRLTVV.

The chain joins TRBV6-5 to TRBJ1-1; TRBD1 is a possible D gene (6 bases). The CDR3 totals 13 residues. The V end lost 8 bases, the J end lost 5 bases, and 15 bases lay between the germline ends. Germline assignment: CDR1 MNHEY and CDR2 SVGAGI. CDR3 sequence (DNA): TGTGCCAGCTACAGGGTTCGAGGGACTGAAGCTTTCTTT. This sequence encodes CASYRVRGTEAFF.

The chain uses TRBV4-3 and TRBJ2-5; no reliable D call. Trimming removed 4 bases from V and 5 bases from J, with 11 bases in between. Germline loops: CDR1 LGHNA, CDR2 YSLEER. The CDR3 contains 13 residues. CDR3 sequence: CASSPASGETQYF. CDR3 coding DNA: TGCGCCAGCAGCCCGGCCTCCGGGGAGACCCAGTACTTC.

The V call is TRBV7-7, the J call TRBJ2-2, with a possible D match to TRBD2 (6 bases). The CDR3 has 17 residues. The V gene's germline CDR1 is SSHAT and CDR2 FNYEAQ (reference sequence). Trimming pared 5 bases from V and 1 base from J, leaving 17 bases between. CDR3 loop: CASSPQAGGLNTGELFF. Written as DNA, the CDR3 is TGTGCCAGCAGCCCGCAGGCCGGGGGTTTGAACACCGGGGAGCTGTTTTTT.

CDR3 coding DNA: TGTGCCAGCAGTTGGAGGGGCGGGGGCTATGGCTACACCTTC. Protein product: CASSWRGGGYGYTF. V and J are TRBV27 and TRBJ1-2, with D tentatively TRBD1 (5 bases). Trimming removed 4 bases at V and 4 bases at J, with 13 bases between. The CDR3 is 14 residues long. Germline assignment: CDR1 MNHEY and CDR2 SMNVEV (reference sequence).

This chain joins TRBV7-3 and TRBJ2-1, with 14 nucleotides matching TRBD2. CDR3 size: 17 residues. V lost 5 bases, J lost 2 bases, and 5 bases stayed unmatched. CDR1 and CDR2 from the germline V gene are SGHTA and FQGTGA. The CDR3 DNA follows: TGTGCCAGCAGCCCGACTAGCGGGGGGGCCCCCTACAATGAGCAGTTCTTC. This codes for CASSPTSGGAPYNEQFF.

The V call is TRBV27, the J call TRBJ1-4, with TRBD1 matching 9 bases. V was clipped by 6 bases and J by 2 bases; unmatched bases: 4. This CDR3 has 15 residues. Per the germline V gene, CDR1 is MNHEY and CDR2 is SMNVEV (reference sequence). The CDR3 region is CASRPGTGTNEKLFF. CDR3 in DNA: TGTGCCAGCAGACCCGGGACAGGGACTAATGAAAAACTGTTTTTT.

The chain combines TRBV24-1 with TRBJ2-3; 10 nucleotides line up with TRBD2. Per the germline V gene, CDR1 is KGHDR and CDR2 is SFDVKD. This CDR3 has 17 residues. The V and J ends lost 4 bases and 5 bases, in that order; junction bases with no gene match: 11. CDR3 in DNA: TGTGCCACCAGTGACCCCCCGCCCAGCGGGAGGGAAGATACGCAGTATTTT. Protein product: CATSDPPPSGREDTQYF.

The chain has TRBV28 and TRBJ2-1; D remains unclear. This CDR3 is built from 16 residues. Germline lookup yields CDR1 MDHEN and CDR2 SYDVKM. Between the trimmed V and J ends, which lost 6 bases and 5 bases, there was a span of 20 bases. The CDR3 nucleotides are TGTGCCAGCAGGACCCCCGACCCTACTATCAACAATGAGCAGTTCTTC. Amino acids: CASRTPDPTINNEQFF.

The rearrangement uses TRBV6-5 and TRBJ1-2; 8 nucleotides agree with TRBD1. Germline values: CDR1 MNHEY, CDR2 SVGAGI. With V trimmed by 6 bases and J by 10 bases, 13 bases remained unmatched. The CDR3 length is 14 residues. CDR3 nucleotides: TGTGCCAGCAGCCCACAGGGGGGCTATTTCGACTACACCTTC. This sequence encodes CASSPQGGYFDYTF.